The 28 T cell receptor beta chains below come from one sample, sequenced in a study of blood T cell repertoires in COVID-19. Using immunoSEQ multiplex PCR, the repertoire was profiled, and TCRdb retains in-frame clones only, with some absent. The table includes a few hundred thousand clones, around nine tenths detected once. The sample consisted of PBMCs or T cells enriched from blood (not recorded which). All receptors come from a woman aged 45-59 years who had been exposed to COVID-19.

The table lists this clone with a count of one. This chain links TRBV7-2 with TRBJ2-3; 8 bases fit TRBD2. This CDR3 is built from 15 residues. Germline CDR1 reads SGHTA; CDR2 reads FQGNSA. The V gene end was trimmed by 5 bases and the J gene end by 4 bases; junction bases not matched to a gene: 8. As DNA, the CDR3 is TGTGCCAGCAGCCGGACTAGCAGTTTCGCAGATACGCAGTATTTT. It yields the protein CASSRTSSFADTQYF.

The chain joins TRBV10-3 to TRBJ1-2; 9 bases line up with TRBD1. Germline CDR1 is ENHRY and CDR2 is SYGVKD. This CDR3 spans 15 amino acids. V shed 5 bases, J shed 4 bases, and the junction held 8 bases outside the gene matches. The CDR3 nucleotides are TGTGCCATCAGTAGTGCACAGGGGGCTCCCTATGGCTACACCTTC. Amino acid sequence: CAISSAQGAPYGYTF.

V usage is TRBV18 and J usage is TRBJ2-2; D may be TRBD2 (6 bases). Germline CDR1 reads KGHSH; CDR2 reads LQKENI. The CDR3 is 16 residues long. V lost 0 bases and J lost 3, with 11 bases in between. The CDR3 bases are TGTGCCAGCTCACCACCTTTAGGGGAGGACACCGGGGAGCTGTTTTTT. Protein product: CASSPPLGEDTGELFF.

CDR3 sequence: CASTGDSFDRNNEQFF. The CDR3 DNA sequence: TGTGCCAGTACCGGGGACTCCTTCGACCGAAACAATGAGCAGTTCTTC. The rearrangement uses TRBV19 and TRBJ2-1, with a weak D call TRBD2 (6 bases). The CDR3 covers 16 residues. With 7 bases removed from V and 5 bases from J, the gap between germline ends came to 21 bases. Per the germline V gene, CDR1 is LNHDA and CDR2 is SQIVND (reference sequence).

The rearrangement links TRBV2 to TRBJ1-1; 8 bases line up with TRBD1. Germline V gives CDR1 SNHLY, CDR2 FYNNEI. V dropped 2 bases and J dropped 0; count of bases not matched to a gene: 5. The length of the CDR3 is 16 residues. This CDR3 reads CASSEQGAALNTEAFF. Written as DNA, the CDR3 is TGTGCCAGCAGTGAACAGGGGGCTGCTCTGAACACTGAAGCTTTCTTT.

The chain recombines TRBV24-1 with TRBJ2-3; 7 positions agree with TRBD1. The V gene's germline CDR1 is KGHDR and CDR2 SFDVKD. The CDR3 is made up of 15 amino acids. V was clipped by 0 bases and J by 4 bases; unmatched bases: 3. The CDR3 here is CATSDLYRGADTQYF. CDR3 DNA: TGTGCCACCAGTGATTTGTACAGGGGCGCAGATACGCAGTATTTT.

The chain joins TRBV7-2 to TRBJ2-3; D ambiguous. Germline V gives CDR1 SGHTA, CDR2 FQGNSA. Trimming removed 3 bases at V and 1 base at J, with 5 bases between. The CDR3 loop spans 13 amino acids. The CDR3 DNA follows: TGTGCCAGCAGCTTTAGAGGCACAGATACGCAGTATTTT. This encodes CASSFRGTDTQYF.

The chain joins TRBV6-1 to TRBJ1-2, with 8 positions matching TRBD1. V gave up 7 bases and J gave up 7 bases; unmatched junction bases: 17. Germline values: CDR1 MNHNS, CDR2 SASEGT. CDR3 length: 16 amino acids. This CDR3 is CASTENPGGASGGYTF. The CDR3 nucleotides read TGTGCCAGCACTGAGAACCCAGGGGGCGCATCTGGTGGCTACACCTTC.

V usage is TRBV4-2 and J usage is TRBJ2-5; 7 positions agree with TRBD2. This CDR3 is built from 17 residues. Germline V lookup: CDR1 LGHNA, CDR2 YNFKEQ. Trimming at V came to 2 bases and at J to 2 bases, leaving 11 bases not matched to a gene. The CDR3 loop is CASSQIFLGGSQETQYF. CDR3 DNA sequence: TGTGCCAGCAGCCAAATCTTTCTCGGGGGGTCACAAGAGACCCAGTACTTC.

J is TRBJ1-1 and V is TRBV28, with D possibly TRBD1 on 5 matching bases. The V and J ends lost 1 base and 1 base respectively, with 10 bases between them. The germline V gene has CDR1 MDHEN and CDR2 SYDVKM. The length of the CDR3 is 15 residues. CDR3 in amino acids: CASSLFPQGNTEAFF. CDR3 bases: TGTGCCAGCAGTTTATTCCCCCAGGGGAACACTGAAGCTTTCTTT.

The chain couples TRBV6-5 to TRBJ2-7; weak D call: TRBD2 (5 bases). The V and J ends lost 6 bases and 4 bases respectively, with 7 bases between them. This CDR3 spans 11 amino acids. Per germline, CDR1 MNHEY and CDR2 SVGAGI. The CDR3 here is CASREAYEQYF. The CDR3 DNA reads TGTGCCAGCAGGGAGGCTTACGAGCAGTACTTC.

J is TRBJ1-3 and V is TRBV7-8, with a possible D match to TRBD1 (5 bases). Germline-derived CDR1 and CDR2 are SGHVS and FQNEAQ. Trimming pared 2 bases from V and 2 bases from J, leaving 7 bases between. The CDR3 totals 14 residues. Here the CDR3 reads CASSLWTPGNTIYF. CDR3 sequence (DNA): TGTGCCAGCAGCTTATGGACACCTGGAAACACCATATATTTT.

The chain combines TRBV20-1 with TRBJ1-1; tentatively, D is TRBD1 (5 bases). Germline CDR1 and CDR2: DFQATT and SNEGSKA (reference sequence). Trimming removed 3 bases from V and 2 bases from J, with 13 bases in between. The CDR3 extends over 14 amino acids. Written as DNA, the CDR3 is TGCAGTGCTAGTCGCGGGGGGGGAAACACTGAAGCTTTCTTT. Translating gives CSASRGGGNTEAFF.

This clone was seen a few times. The chain recombines TRBV6-5 with TRBJ1-3; D is unclear. Germline values: CDR1 MNHEY, CDR2 SVGAGI. V was cut by 6 bases and J by 0 bases, with 9 bases left in between. The CDR3 is made up of 14 amino acids. CDR3 residues: CASSSVRSGNTIYF. Written as DNA, the CDR3 is TGTGCCAGCAGCTCCGTCCGCTCTGGAAACACCATATATTTT.

A remark on this clone: A junction boundary mismatches the germline segment, possibly from a read error. The chain uses TRBV4-1 and TRBJ2-2, with D uncertain. Germline CDR1 is MGHRA and CDR2 is YSYEKL. The CDR3 has 10 residues. The DNA for the CDR3 is TGCGCCAGCAGCCAACCTGAGCCGTTTTTT. Amino acids: CASSQPEPFF.

This clone has more than one count but fewer than ten. The genes are TRBV19 and TRBJ2-1, with TRBD1 matching 10 bases. V lost 7 bases and J lost 9; bases outside the gene matches: 9. The CDR3 sequence is 14 residues long. Germline CDR1 is LNHDA and CDR2 is SQIVND (reference sequence). The CDR3 sequence: CASKGTGEVGEQFF. The CDR3 DNA reads as TGTGCCAGTAAAGGGACAGGGGAAGTCGGTGAGCAGTTCTTC. The full variable domain, with the rest looked up from reference TRBV19 and TRBJ2-1, is DGGITQSPKYLFRKEGQNVTLSCEQNLNHDAMYWYRQDPGQGLRLIYYSQIVNDFQKGDIAEGYSVSREKKESFPLTVTSAQKNPTAFYLCASKGTGEVGEQFFGPGTRLTVL.

The chain carries TRBV27 and TRBJ1-6; TRBD1 might be the D (6 bases). The CDR3 runs 14 residues. V was pared by 11 bases and J by 8 bases, with 19 bases between. Germline-derived CDR1 and CDR2 are MNHEY and SMNVEV (reference sequence). The CDR3 DNA reads TGTGCCGGCTCCCCAGGGGTTTCAGATTCACCCCTCCACTTT. It yields the protein CAGSPGVSDSPLHF.

This chain connects TRBV6-5 to TRBJ1-4; 8 nucleotides match TRBD1. The ends lost 5 bases at V and 5 bases at J; junction bases unmatched: 7. Germline V gene sequence: CDR1 MNHEY, CDR2 SVGAGI. This CDR3 comprises 15 residues. The CDR3 spells CASSNRQGRNEKLFF. The CDR3 nucleotides are TGTGCCAGCAGTAATAGACAGGGGAGGAATGAAAAACTGTTTTTT.

The chain couples TRBV7-2 to TRBJ1-6; TRBD1 matches at 8 bases. The CDR3 is made up of 15 amino acids. The germline CDR1 and CDR2 sequences are SGHTA and FQGNSA. The V segment lost 6 bases and the J segment 7 bases; nucleotides outside the gene matches: 8. The CDR3 DNA is TGTGCCAGCAGACCAGACAGGGGCGCAAATTCACCCCTCCACTTT. Translating gives CASRPDRGANSPLHF.

This chain's CDR3 is CASRSKLAGGADTQYF. The CDR3 DNA reads as TGTGCCAGCAGATCTAAGCTAGCGGGGGGAGCAGATACGCAGTATTTT. V and J are TRBV13 and TRBJ2-3, with 11 nucleotides matching TRBD2. V lost 6 bases and J lost 4; bases outside the gene matches: 9. This CDR3 is built from 16 residues. Per germline, CDR1 PRHDT and CDR2 FYEKMQ (reference sequence).

This chain connects TRBV4-1 to TRBJ1-5; 8 nucleotides agree with TRBD1. The CDR3 has 16 amino acids. After removal of 0 bases from V and 5 bases from J, the junction contained 6 bases not matched to a gene. Germline CDR1 reads MGHRA; CDR2 reads YSYEKL. DNA of the CDR3: TGCGCCAGCAGCCAAGATATCAACAGGGGGTATCAGCCCCAGCATTTT. As protein: CASSQDINRGYQPQHF.

The J gene is TRBJ2-7, the V gene TRBV15; D might be TRBD1 (5 bases). The V gene's germline CDR1 is LNHNV and CDR2 YYDKDF (reference sequence). With 0 bases removed from V and 6 bases from J, the gap between germline ends came to 12 bases. The CDR3 runs to 14 residues. CDR3 loop: CATSREGWGTEQYF. In DNA form, the CDR3 reads TGTGCCACCAGCAGAGAGGGGTGGGGCACCGAGCAGTACTTC.

The chain is built from TRBV6-5 and TRBJ1-3; tentative D call: TRBD1 (6 bases). The CDR3 is 15 amino acids. Per germline, CDR1 MNHEY and CDR2 SVGAGI. Trimming took off 7 bases at V and 0 bases at J, with 13 bases between the two ends. The CDR3 reads CASILGGGSGNTIYF. Here the CDR3 DNA reads TGTGCCAGCATCTTAGGGGGGGGCTCTGGAAACACCATATATTTT.

This chain uses TRBV4-1 with TRBJ1-2; 10 bases map to TRBD1. Germline trimming cut 0 bases from V and 8 bases from J; bases unmatched to any gene: 12. This CDR3 is 17 amino acids long. From germline, CDR1 is MGHRA and CDR2 YSYEKL. In nucleotides, the CDR3 is TGCGCCAGCAGCCAAGAATCTAATTATCCGGGACAGGGGGGCTACACCTTC. Its protein product is CASSQESNYPGQGGYTF.

The V call is TRBV9, the J call TRBJ1-2; D is unclear. The CDR3 contains 15 residues. V lost 2 bases to trimming and J lost 0 bases, with 11 bases between them. Per the germline V gene, CDR1 is SGDLS and CDR2 is YYNGEE. The chain's CDR3 is CASSVNSQSNYGYTF. CDR3 DNA: TGTGCCAGCAGCGTTAACAGCCAATCTAACTATGGCTACACCTTC.

The rearrangement links TRBV7-9 to TRBJ1-2, with D possibly being TRBD1 (5 bases). The germline gives CDR1 SEHNR, CDR2 FQNEAQ (reference sequence). This CDR3 is 18 amino acids long. The V and J ends lost 0 bases and 6 bases respectively, with 23 bases between them. The CDR3 nucleotides are TGTGCCAGCAGCTTAGCACCCTCAGGGCCATTCAAGCCCGATGGCTACACCTTC. Translating it yields CASSLAPSGPFKPDGYTF.

The chain couples TRBV18 to TRBJ2-3; D perhaps matches TRBD2 (6 bases). Trimming took off 4 bases at V and 11 bases at J, with 16 bases between the two ends. Looked up from germline, CDR1 is KGHSH and CDR2 is LQKENI. This CDR3 comprises 13 residues. The CDR3 nucleotides are TGTGCCAGCTCACTGGGGACTCCCCCGGGGCAGTATTTT. This sequence encodes CASSLGTPPGQYF.

V gene TRBV10-3 combines with J gene TRBJ2-5; TRBD1 matches at 7 bases. This CDR3 has 15 amino acids. V was clipped by 10 bases and J by 5 bases; unmatched bases: 16. Germline V gene lookup returns CDR1 ENHRY and CDR2 SYGVKD. The CDR3 DNA follows: TGTGCCACCTCTACCGGGACAGAATTAGGGGAGACCCAGTACTTC. It encodes CATSTGTELGETQYF.